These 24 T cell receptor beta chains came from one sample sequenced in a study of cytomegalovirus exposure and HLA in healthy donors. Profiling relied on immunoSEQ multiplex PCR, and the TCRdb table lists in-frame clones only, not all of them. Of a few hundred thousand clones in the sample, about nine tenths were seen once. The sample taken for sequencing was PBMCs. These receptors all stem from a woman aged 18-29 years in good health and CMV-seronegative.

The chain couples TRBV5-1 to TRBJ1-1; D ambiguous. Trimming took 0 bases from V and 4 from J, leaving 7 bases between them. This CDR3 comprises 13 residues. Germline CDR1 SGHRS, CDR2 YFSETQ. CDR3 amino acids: CASSLERGTEAFF. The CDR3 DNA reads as TGCGCCAGCAGCTTGGAGCGGGGCACTGAAGCTTTCTTT.

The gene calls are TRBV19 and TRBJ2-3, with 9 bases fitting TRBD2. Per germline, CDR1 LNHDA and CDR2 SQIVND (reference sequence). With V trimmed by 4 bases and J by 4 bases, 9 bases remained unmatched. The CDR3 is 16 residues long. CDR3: CASSKKGLAFADTQYF. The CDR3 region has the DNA TGTGCCAGTAGTAAGAAGGGACTAGCTTTCGCAGATACGCAGTATTTT.

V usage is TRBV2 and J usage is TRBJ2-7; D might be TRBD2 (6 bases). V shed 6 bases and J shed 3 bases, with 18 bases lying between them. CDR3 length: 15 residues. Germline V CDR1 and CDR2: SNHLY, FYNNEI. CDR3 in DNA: TGTGCCAGCAGGGAGGGGAGACTGCAGAGCTACGAGCAGTACTTC. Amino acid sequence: CASREGRLQSYEQYF.

The CDR3 spells CASNSRDSAYEQYF. For the CDR3, the DNA is TGTGCCAGCAACTCCCGGGACAGCGCCTACGAGCAGTACTTC. The genes are TRBV6-1 and TRBJ2-7; TRBD1 agrees at 7 bases. CDR1 is MNHNS and CDR2 is SASEGT in the germline V gene. This CDR3 contains 14 residues. The trim removed 7 bases at V and 2 bases at J, leaving 8 bases unmatched.

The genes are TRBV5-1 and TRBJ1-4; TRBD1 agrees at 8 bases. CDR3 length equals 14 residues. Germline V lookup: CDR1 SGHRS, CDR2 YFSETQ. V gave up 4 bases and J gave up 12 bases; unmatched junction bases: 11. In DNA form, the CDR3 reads TGCGCCAGCAGCCTAGGACAGGGCCCCAGCGAACTGTTTTTT. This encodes CASSLGQGPSELFF.

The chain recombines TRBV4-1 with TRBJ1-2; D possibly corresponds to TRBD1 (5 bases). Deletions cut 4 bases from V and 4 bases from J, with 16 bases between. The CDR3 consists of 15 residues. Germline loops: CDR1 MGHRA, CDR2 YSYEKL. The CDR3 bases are TGCGCCAGCAGCCGGGCGCAGGGTGTTAGCTATGGCTACACCTTC. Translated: CASSRAQGVSYGYTF.

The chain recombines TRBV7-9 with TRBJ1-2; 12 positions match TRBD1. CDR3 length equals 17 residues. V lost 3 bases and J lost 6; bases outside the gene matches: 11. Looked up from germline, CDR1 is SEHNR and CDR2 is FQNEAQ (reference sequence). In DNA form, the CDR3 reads TGTGCCAGCAGCTTCTTGCAGGGACAGGGGGCGATGAATGGCTACACCTTC. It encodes CASSFLQGQGAMNGYTF.

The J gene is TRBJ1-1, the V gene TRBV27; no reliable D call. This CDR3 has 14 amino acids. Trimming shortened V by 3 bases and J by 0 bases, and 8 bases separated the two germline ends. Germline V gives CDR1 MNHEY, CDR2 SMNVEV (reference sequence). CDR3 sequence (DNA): TGTGCCAGCAGTTTGCGACTCATGAACACTGAAGCTTTCTTT. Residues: CASSLRLMNTEAFF.

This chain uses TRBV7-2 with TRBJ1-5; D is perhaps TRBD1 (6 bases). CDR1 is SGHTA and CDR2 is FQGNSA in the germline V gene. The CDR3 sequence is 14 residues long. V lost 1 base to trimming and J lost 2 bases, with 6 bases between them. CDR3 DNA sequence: TGTGCCAGCAGCTTAGGGGGGCGCAATCAGCCCCAGCATTTT. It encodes CASSLGGRNQPQHF.

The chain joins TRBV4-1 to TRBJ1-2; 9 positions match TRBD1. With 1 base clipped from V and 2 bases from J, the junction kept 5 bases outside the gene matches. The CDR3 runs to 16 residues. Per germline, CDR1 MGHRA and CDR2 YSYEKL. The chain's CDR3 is CASSQVWGQGNYGYTF. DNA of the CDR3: TGCGCCAGCAGCCAAGTGTGGGGACAGGGAAACTATGGCTACACCTTC.

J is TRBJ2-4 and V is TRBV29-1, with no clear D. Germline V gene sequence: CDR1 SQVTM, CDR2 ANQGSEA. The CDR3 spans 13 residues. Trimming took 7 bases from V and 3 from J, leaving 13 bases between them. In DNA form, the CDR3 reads TGCAGCGCAATCGACACCTTCAAAAACATTCAGTACTTC. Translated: CSAIDTFKNIQYF.

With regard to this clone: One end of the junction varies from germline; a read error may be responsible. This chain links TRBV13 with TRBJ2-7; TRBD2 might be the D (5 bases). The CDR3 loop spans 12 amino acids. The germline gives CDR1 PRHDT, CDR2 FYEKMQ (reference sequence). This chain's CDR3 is CASSLVRTLRFF. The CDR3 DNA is TGTGCCAGCAGCCTCGTTCGGACTCTGCGTTTCTTC.

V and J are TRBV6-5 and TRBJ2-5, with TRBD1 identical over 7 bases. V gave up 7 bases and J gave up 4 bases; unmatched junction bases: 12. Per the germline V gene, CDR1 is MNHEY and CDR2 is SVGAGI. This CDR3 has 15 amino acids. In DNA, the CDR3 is TGTGCCAGCACCCTAGGGACGACAGGGACAGAGACCCAGTACTTC. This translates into CASTLGTTGTETQYF.

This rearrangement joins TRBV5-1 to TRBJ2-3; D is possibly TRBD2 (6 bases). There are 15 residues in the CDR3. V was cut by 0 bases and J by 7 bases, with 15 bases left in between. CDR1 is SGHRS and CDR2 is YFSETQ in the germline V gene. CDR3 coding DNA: TGCGCCAGCAGCTTGGAGGAGGGCACCATACATACGCAGTATTTT. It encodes CASSLEEGTIHTQYF. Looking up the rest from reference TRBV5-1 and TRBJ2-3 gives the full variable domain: KAGVTQTPRYLIKTRGQQVTLSCSPISGHRSVSWYQQTPGQGLQFLFEYFSETQRNKGNFPGRFSGRQFSNSRSEMNVSTLELGDSALYLCASSLEEGTIHTQYFGPGTRLTVL.

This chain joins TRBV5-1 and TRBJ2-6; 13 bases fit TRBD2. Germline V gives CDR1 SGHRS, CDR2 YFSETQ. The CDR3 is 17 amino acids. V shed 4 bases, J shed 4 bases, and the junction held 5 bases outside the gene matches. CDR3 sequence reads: CASSPLAGGSGANVLTF. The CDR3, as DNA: TGCGCCAGCAGCCCACTAGCGGGAGGGAGCGGGGCCAACGTCCTGACTTTC.

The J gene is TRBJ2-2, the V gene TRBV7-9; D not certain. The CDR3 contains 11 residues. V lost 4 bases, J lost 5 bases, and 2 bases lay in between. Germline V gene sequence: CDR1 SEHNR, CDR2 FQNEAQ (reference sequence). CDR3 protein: CASSSTGELFF. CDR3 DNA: TGTGCCAGCAGCTCGACCGGGGAGCTGTTTTTT.

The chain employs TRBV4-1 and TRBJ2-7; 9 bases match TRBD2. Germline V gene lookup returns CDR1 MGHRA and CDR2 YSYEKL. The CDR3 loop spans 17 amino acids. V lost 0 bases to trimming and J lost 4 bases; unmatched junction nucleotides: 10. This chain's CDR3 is CASSQEPSGAFSYEQYF. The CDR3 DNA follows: TGCGCCAGCAGCCAAGAACCTAGCGGGGCGTTCTCGTACGAGCAGTACTTC.

CDR3 in DNA: TGTGCCAGCAGTGCAGCACAGGGGGCGCAGAGGTTAGGGAACACTGAAGCTTTCTTT. It codes for CASSAAQGAQRLGNTEAFF. The chain recombines TRBV27 with TRBJ1-1; 9 nucleotides align to TRBD1. Germline CDR1 reads MNHEY; CDR2 reads SMNVEV (reference sequence). This CDR3 comprises 19 residues. After removal of 5 bases from V and 1 base from J, the junction contained 17 bases not matched to a gene.

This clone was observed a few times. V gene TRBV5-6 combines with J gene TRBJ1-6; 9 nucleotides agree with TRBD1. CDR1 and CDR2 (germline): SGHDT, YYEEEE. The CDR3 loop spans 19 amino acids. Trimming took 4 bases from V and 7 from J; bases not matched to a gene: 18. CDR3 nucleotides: TGTGCCAGCAGCCAAACAGGGGGACCGACCGGGACAGGGAATTCACCCCTCCACTTT. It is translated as CASSQTGGPTGTGNSPLHF.

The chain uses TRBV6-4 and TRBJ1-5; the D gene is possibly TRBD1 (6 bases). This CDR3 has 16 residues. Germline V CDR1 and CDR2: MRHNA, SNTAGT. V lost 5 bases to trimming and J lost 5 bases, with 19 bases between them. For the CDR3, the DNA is TGTGCCAGCAGTTCAAGCAAACAGGGTCCTTATCAGCCCCAGCATTTT. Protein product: CASSSSKQGPYQPQHF.

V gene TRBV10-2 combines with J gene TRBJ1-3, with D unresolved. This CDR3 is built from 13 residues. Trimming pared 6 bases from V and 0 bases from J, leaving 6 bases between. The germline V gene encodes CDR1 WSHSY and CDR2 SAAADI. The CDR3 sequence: CASRDSSGNTIYF. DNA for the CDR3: TGCGCCAGCAGGGACTCCTCTGGAAACACCATATATTTT.

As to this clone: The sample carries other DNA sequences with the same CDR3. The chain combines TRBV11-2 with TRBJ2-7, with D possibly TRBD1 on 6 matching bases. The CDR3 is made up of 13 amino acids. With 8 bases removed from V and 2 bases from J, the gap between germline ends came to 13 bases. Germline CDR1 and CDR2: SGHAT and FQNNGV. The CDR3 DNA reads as TGTGCCAGCTCTCAGGGGCTAGCCTACGAGCAGTACTTC. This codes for CASSQGLAYEQYF.

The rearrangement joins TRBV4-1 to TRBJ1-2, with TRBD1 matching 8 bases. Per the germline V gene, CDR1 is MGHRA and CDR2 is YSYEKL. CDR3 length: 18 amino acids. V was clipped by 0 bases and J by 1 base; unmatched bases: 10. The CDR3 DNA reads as TGCGCCAGCAGCCAAGAGGGGGCAGGGGGCCGAATTAACTATGGCTACACCTTC. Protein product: CASSQEGAGGRINYGYTF.

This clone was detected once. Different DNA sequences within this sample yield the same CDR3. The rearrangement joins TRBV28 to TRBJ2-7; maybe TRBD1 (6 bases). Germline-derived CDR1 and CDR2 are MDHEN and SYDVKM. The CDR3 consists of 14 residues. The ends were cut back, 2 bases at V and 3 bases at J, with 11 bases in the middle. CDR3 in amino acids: CASSLGQGNYEQYF. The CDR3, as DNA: TGTGCCAGCAGTTTAGGGCAGGGGAACTACGAGCAGTACTTC.